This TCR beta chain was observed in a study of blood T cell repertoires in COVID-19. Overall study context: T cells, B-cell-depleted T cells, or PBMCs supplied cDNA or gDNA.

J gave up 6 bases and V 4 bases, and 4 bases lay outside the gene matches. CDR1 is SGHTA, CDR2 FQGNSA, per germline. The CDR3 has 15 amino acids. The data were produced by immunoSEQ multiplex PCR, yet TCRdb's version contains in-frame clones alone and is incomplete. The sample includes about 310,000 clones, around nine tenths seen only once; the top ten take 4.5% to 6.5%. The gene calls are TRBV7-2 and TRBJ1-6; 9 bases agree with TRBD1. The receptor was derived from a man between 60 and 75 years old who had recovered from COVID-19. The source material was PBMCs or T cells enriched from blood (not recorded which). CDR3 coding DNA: TGTGCCAGCAGCTATAAGACAGGGGGTAATTCACCCCTCCACTTT. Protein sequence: CASSYKTGGNSPLHF. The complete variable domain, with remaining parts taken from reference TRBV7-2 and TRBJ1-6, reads GAGVSQSPSNKVTEKGKDVELRCDPISGHTALYWYRQSLGQGLEFLIYFQGNSAPDKSGLPSDRFSAERTGGSVSTLTIQRTQQEDSAVYLCASSYKTGGNSPLHFGNGTRLTVT.